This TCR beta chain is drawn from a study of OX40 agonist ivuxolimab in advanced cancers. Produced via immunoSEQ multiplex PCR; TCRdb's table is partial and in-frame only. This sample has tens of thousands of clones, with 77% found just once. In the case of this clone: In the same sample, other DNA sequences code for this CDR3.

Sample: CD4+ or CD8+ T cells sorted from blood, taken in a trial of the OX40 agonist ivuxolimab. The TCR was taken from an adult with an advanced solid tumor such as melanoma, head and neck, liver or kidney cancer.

The CDR3 protein is CASSLNGNTEAFF. The CDR3 bases are TGTGCCAGCAGCTTAAATGGAAACACTGAAGCTTTCTTT. The J gene is TRBJ1-1, the V gene TRBV7-9; the D is unclear. With 2 bases removed from V and 2 bases from J, the gap between germline ends came to 6 bases. This CDR3 contains 13 residues. Germline-derived CDR1 and CDR2 are SEHNR and FQNEAQ (reference sequence).